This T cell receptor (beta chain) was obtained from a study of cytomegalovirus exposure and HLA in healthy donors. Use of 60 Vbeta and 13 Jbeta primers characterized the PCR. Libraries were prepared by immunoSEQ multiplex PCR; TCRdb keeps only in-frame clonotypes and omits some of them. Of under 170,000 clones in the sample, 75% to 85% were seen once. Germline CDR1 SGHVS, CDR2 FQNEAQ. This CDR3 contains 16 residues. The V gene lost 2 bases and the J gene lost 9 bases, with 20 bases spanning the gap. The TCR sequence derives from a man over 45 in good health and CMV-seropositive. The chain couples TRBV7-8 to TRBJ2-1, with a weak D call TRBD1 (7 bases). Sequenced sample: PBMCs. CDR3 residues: CASSLLVEGAAGEQFF. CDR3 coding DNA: TGTGCCAGCAGCTTATTAGTGGAGGGGGCCGCGGGTGAGCAGTTCTTC.